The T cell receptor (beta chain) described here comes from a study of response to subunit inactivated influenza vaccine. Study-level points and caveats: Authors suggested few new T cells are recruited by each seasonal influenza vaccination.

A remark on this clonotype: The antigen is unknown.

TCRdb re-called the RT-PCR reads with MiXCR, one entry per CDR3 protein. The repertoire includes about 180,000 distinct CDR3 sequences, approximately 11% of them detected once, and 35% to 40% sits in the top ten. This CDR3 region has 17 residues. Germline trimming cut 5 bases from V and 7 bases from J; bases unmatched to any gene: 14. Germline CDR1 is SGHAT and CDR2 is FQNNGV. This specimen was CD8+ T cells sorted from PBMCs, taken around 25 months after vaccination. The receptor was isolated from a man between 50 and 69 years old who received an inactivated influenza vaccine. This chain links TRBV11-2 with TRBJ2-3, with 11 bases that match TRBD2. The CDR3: CASSGVVAGGPFYTQYF. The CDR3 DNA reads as TGTGCCAGCAGCGGAGTGGTAGCGGGGGGGCCTTTTTATACGCAGTATTTT.